A single sample gave rise to the 2 T cell receptor beta chains below, sequenced in a study of OX40 agonist ivuxolimab in advanced cancers. The assay was immunoSEQ multiplex PCR, and TCRdb's table has in-frame clones only and misses some. The sample has 70,000 to 85,000 clones; 88% are singletons. The material was CD4+ or CD8+ T cells sorted from blood, obtained in a trial of the OX40 agonist ivuxolimab. These receptors all stem from an adult with an advanced solid tumor such as melanoma, head and neck, liver or kidney cancer.

The CDR3 coding sequence is TGTGCCAGCTCACTACCACCGGACTCGTATACGCAGTATTTT. Translating it yields CASSLPPDSYTQYF. The chain joins TRBV18 to TRBJ2-3, with a weak D call TRBD2 (5 bases). The CDR3 is made up of 14 amino acids. Germline loops: CDR1 KGHSH, CDR2 LQKENI. V was clipped by 4 bases and J by 7 bases, with 15 bases between them.

This clone was observed once. V and J are TRBV5-1 and TRBJ1-4, with 7 positions matching TRBD1. V shed 0 bases, J shed 9 bases, and the junction held 8 bases outside the gene matches. Germline V lookup: CDR1 SGHRS, CDR2 YFSETQ. The length of the CDR3 is 15 residues. The CDR3 nucleotides read TGCGCCAGCAGCTTGGAAGGGGGCGCCTCCAAAAAACTGTTTTTT. This sequence encodes CASSLEGGASKKLFF.